Shown below are 20 T cell receptor beta chains from a single sample sequenced in a study of shared clonotypes between healthy human individuals. Repertoires were generated with immunoSEQ multiplex PCR, while TCRdb's copy carries only in-frame clones and drops some. The sample consists of approximately 2,000,000 clones, 85% to 95% of them appearing once. Material for sequencing was naive CD4+ T cells from PBMCs. As to subset: CD45RA+ positively selected. The receptors come from a man younger than 35 in good health. Some clones in this sample may be carry-over from other donors' samples.

This clone occurred once. The chain is built from TRBV6-5 and TRBJ1-1, with 9 bases identical to TRBD1. Germline CDR1 is MNHEY and CDR2 is SVGAGI. The CDR3 is 15 amino acids. J gave up 2 bases and V 6 bases, and 7 bases lay outside the gene matches. In DNA form, the CDR3 reads TGTGCCAGCAGACCGCTGGACAGGGGAAACACTGAAGCTTTCTTT. Translation gives CASRPLDRGNTEAFF.

The chain couples TRBV2 to TRBJ2-7; 8 bases agree with TRBD2. CDR1 and CDR2 (germline): SNHLY, FYNNEI. This CDR3 spans 14 amino acids. Trimming removed 7 bases from V and 2 bases from J; junction bases left unmatched: 7. In DNA, the CDR3 is TGTGCCAGCACGGGGGGGGACTTGCCCTACGAGCAGTACTTC. This sequence encodes CASTGGDLPYEQYF.

This clone was detected only once. In nucleotides, the CDR3 is TGTGTCCAAGATCCGGGACAGGGTCCGGTCGATCAGCCCCAGCATTTT. This gives the protein CVQDPGQGPVDQPQHF. V usage is TRBV6-4 and J usage is TRBJ1-5, with TRBD1 identical over 9 bases. CDR3 length: 16 amino acids. Per the germline V gene, CDR1 is MRHNA and CDR2 is SNTAGT.

The rearrangement uses TRBV28 and TRBJ2-7; possible D gene TRBD1, 5 bases. Germline V gives CDR1 MDHEN, CDR2 SYDVKM. V was cut by 3 bases and J by 3 bases, with 15 bases left in between. The CDR3 is 15 amino acids. Here the CDR3 reads CASSFPWGPLYEQYF. CDR3 nucleotide sequence: TGTGCCAGCAGTTTTCCATGGGGCCCCCTCTACGAGCAGTACTTC.

The chain recombines TRBV28 with TRBJ2-3; D remains unclear. CDR3 length equals 13 residues. Germline CDR1 MDHEN, CDR2 SYDVKM. Trimming pared 4 bases from V and 6 bases from J, leaving 11 bases between. The CDR3 protein is CASSSPPPDTQYF. CDR3 DNA sequence: TGTGCCAGCAGTTCCCCACCCCCTGATACGCAGTATTTT.

This clone was picked up one time. Compared with germline, one end of the junction differs, possibly owing to a read error. This rearrangement joins TRBV27 to TRBJ1-2; possibly TRBD1 for D (5 bases). Germline CDR1 MNHEY, CDR2 SMNVEV (reference sequence). The CDR3 contains 14 residues. The CDR3 spells CVAGEVGTYRGYTF. The DNA of the CDR3 is TGCGTTGCGGGGGAAGTGGGCACTTATAGAGGCTACACCTTC.

Concerning this clone: Other DNA sequences of this sample code for an identical CDR3. The chain joins TRBV5-6 to TRBJ2-2, with D tentatively TRBD1 or TRBD2 (6 bases each). With 0 bases removed from V and 5 bases from J, the gap between germline ends came to 11 bases. CDR3 size: 15 residues. CDR1 SGHDT and CDR2 YYEEEE come from the germline V gene. CDR3 in amino acids: CASSLGGGRTGELFF. CDR3 bases: TGTGCCAGCAGCTTGGGAGGGGGGCGAACCGGGGAGCTGTTTTTT.

In this sample, this clone turned up once. This rearrangement joins TRBV10-1 to TRBJ2-7, with 9 bases aligning to TRBD1. Germline CDR1 WNHNN, CDR2 SYGVQD (reference sequence). This CDR3 comprises 16 residues. V was pared by 8 bases and J by 2 bases, with 13 bases of the junction left unmatched. CDR3 sequence: CASGWTGAPSPYEQYF. CDR3 DNA sequence: TGCGCCAGCGGATGGACAGGGGCGCCATCCCCCTACGAGCAGTACTTC.

This chain uses TRBV5-5 with TRBJ2-6; a weak D match, TRBD1 (7 bases). CDR1 and CDR2 from the germline V gene are SGHKS and YYEKEE (reference sequence). This CDR3 is built from 20 residues. Trimming left V 4 bases short and J 2 bases short, with 25 bases between. In nucleotides, the CDR3 is TGTGCCAGCAGCCCGGAGGGAGTCGGGACAGAGGGCCCTGGGGCCAACGTCCTGACTTTC. This translates into CASSPEGVGTEGPGANVLTF. The variable domain in full, with the rest retrieved from reference TRBV5-5 and TRBJ2-6, is DAGVTQSPTHLIKTRGQQVTLRCSPISGHKSVSWYQQVLGQGPQFIFQYYEKEERGRGNFPDRFSARQFPNYSSELNVNALLLGDSALYLCASSPEGVGTEGPGANVLTFGAGSRLTVL.

The rearrangement uses TRBV6-1 and TRBJ2-1, with D unresolved. This CDR3 is 13 amino acids long. CDR1 and CDR2 from the germline V gene are MNHNS and SASEGT. Trimming left V 3 bases short and J 9 bases short, with 12 bases between. The CDR3 nucleotides are TGTGCCAGCAGTGAGGTCGCAATTGGTGAGCAGTTCTTC. As protein: CASSEVAIGEQFF.

This clone was seen only once. Distinct nucleotide sequences in the sample also encode this CDR3. The chain employs TRBV20-1 and TRBJ2-3; perhaps TRBD1 as D (8 bases). Germline V gene sequence: CDR1 DFQATT, CDR2 SNEGSKA (reference sequence). The CDR3 is made up of 11 amino acids. V lost 6 bases to trimming and J lost 6 bases, with 10 bases between them. The CDR3, as DNA: TGCAGTGCACAGGGGGGGGATACGCAGTATTTT. Translated, it gives CSAQGGDTQYF.

The chain recombines TRBV11-2 with TRBJ2-1; 7 nucleotides line up with TRBD2. Germline values: CDR1 SGHAT, CDR2 FQNNGV. Losses at the gene ends were 5 bases for V and 8 bases for J; bases not matched to a gene: 12. This CDR3 is built from 15 residues. The CDR3 DNA is TGTGCCAGCAGCCAGGGACTATTGTTCCGCGATGAGCAGTTCTTC. This translates into CASSQGLLFRDEQFF.

Concerning this clone itself: Other DNA sequences in this sample translate to the same CDR3. The chain recombines TRBV5-1 with TRBJ1-5, with 10 nucleotides matching TRBD1. The CDR3 loop spans 14 amino acids. Germline V gene sequence: CDR1 SGHRS, CDR2 YFSETQ. Germline trimming cut 3 bases from V and 7 bases from J; bases unmatched to any gene: 4. The CDR3 sequence is CASSSGTGEQPQHF. CDR3 nucleotide sequence: TGCGCCAGCAGCTCCGGGACAGGGGAACAGCCCCAGCATTTT.

V usage is TRBV18 and J usage is TRBJ1-1; D gene uncertain. CDR3 length: 12 residues. Germline CDR1 KGHSH, CDR2 LQKENI. The V end lost 1 base, the J end lost 6 bases, and 6 bases lay between the germline ends. DNA for the CDR3: TGTGCCAGCTCACCACGGCAGCCTGAAGCTTTCTTT. As protein: CASSPRQPEAFF.

As for this clone: Other DNA sequences in this sample translate to the same CDR3. This chain uses TRBV10-3 with TRBJ2-5; D is ambiguous. Germline assignment: CDR1 ENHRY and CDR2 SYGVKD. V lost 0 bases, J lost 3 bases, and 2 bases lay in between. This CDR3 contains 12 residues. CDR3 sequence: CAISESKETQYF. In nucleotides, the CDR3 is TGTGCCATCAGTGAGTCAAAAGAGACCCAGTACTTC.

V gene TRBV11-2 combines with J gene TRBJ2-7, with a possible D match to TRBD1 (6 bases). The CDR3 loop spans 15 amino acids. Germline loops: CDR1 SGHAT, CDR2 FQNNGV. Deletions cut 2 bases from V and 5 bases from J, with 16 bases between. The CDR3 sequence: CASSLPKGQSNEQYF. The CDR3 DNA sequence: TGTGCCAGCAGCTTACCCAAAGGACAGTCTAACGAGCAGTACTTC.

This chain joins TRBV7-2 and TRBJ1-5; 9 bases match TRBD1. Trimming at V came to 6 bases and at J to 7 bases, leaving 10 bases not matched to a gene. Germline loops: CDR1 SGHTA, CDR2 FQGNSA. This CDR3 is 15 amino acids long. Written as DNA, the CDR3 is TGTGCCAGCAGTAAGGGACAGGGCGAGGGGCAGCCCCAGCATTTT. It is translated as CASSKGQGEGQPQHF.

This clone turned up a few times. The V call is TRBV2, the J call TRBJ1-5; unclear D gene. Germline V gene data show CDR1 as SNHLY and CDR2 as FYNNEI. Trimming removed 7 bases at V and 3 bases at J, with 10 bases between. CDR3 length: 13 amino acids. The CDR3 sequence: CASIAGYNQPQHF. The CDR3, as DNA: TGTGCCAGCATCGCGGGCTACAATCAGCCCCAGCATTTT.

The chain combines TRBV19 with TRBJ2-2; tentatively, D is TRBD2 (6 bases). V was clipped by 6 bases and J by 2 bases, with 19 bases between them. Germline values: CDR1 LNHDA, CDR2 SQIVND (reference sequence). The CDR3 length is 17 residues. The CDR3 here is CASRREGIAANTGELFF. CDR3 coding DNA: TGTGCCAGTAGAAGGGAAGGGATAGCGGCAAACACCGGGGAGCTGTTTTTT.

This clone showed up just once. This chain joins TRBV25-1 and TRBJ2-1; D unclear. Trimming left V 2 bases short and J 3 bases short, with 14 bases between. Per germline, CDR1 MGHDK and CDR2 SYGVNS. CDR3 length: 16 amino acids. The CDR3 coding sequence is TGTGCCAGCAGTGAAGGGTTATATGGCGGCTACAATGAGCAGTTCTTC. Protein sequence: CASSEGLYGGYNEQFF.